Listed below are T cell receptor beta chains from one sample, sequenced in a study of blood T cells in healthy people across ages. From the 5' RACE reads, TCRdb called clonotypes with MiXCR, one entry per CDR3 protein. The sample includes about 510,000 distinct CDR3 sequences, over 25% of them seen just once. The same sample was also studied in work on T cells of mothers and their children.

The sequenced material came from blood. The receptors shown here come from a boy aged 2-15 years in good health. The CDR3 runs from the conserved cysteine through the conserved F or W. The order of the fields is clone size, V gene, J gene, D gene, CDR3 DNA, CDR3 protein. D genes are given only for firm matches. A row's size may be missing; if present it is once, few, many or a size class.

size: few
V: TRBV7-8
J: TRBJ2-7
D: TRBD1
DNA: TGTGCCAGCAGCATCCGGGACAGGGCTTATACCAAGCACTCCTACGAGCAGTACTTC
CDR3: CASSIRDRAYTKHSYEQYF

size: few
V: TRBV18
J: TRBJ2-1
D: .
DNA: TGTGCCAGCTCCCCGAAAAGGGGAGTTGAGCAGTTCTTC
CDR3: CASSPKRGVEQFF

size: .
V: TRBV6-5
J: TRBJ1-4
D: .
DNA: TGTGCCAGCAGCCGGGTTCCGGCGGAAAAACTGTTTTTT
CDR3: CASSRVPAEKLFF

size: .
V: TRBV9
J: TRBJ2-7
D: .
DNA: TGTGCCAGCAGCGATTCAAACTCCTACGAGCAGTACTTC
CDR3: CASSDSNSYEQYF

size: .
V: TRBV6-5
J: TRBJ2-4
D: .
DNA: TGTGCCAGCAGTTCCTTACTAGCCAAAAACATTCAGTACTTC
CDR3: CASSSLLAKNIQYF

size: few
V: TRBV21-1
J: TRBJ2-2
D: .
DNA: TGTGCCAGCAGCAAAGGGGGGTCGGGTAACACCGGGGAGCTGTTTTTT
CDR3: CASSKGGSGNTGELFF

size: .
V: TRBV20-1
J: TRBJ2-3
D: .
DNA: TGCAGTGCTAGGGACTTACCCACAGATACGCAGTATTTT
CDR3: CSARDLPTDTQYF

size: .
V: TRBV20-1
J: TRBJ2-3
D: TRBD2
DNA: TGCAGTGCCATCGGAGCGGGATATACGCAGTATTTT
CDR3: CSAIGAGYTQYF

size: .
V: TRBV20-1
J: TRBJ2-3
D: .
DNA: TGCAGTGCGCGCACAGATACGCAGTATTTT
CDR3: CSARTDTQYF

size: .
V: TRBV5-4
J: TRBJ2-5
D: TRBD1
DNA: TGTGCCAGCAGCTTAAGTGACAGGGTTGAGGAGACCCAGTACTTC
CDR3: CASSLSDRVEETQYF

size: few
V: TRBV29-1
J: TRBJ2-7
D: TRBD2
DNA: TGCAGCGTTGAAGACCCGAGGGAGGGCTACGAGCAGTACTTC
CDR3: CSVEDPREGYEQYF

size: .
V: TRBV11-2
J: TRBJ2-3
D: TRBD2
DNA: TGTGCCAGTAGACTAGCGGGAGAAGCAGATACGCAGTATTTT
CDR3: CASRLAGEADTQYF

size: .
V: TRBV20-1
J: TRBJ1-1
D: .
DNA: TGCAGTGCCGCCGGGCCGACGAACACTGAAGCTTTCTTT
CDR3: CSAAGPTNTEAFF

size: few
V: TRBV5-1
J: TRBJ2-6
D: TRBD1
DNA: TGCGCCAGCAGGCCGACAGGGGAAGGGGCCAACGTCCTGACTTTC
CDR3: CASRPTGEGANVLTF

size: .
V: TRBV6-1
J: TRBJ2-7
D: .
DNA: TGTGCCAGCAGTACCATCTCCTCGGGGGCGGGAGACCCCTACGAGCAGTACTTC
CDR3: CASSTISSGAGDPYEQYF

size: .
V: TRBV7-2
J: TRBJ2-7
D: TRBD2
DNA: TGTGCCAGCAGCTTAGCTCCCAGCGGGGGGTATAACGAGCAGTACTTC
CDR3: CASSLAPSGGYNEQYF

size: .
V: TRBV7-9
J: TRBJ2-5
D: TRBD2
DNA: TGTGCCAGCAGCTGGACTAGCGGGAGCTCAGGCGAGACCCAGTACTTC
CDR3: CASSWTSGSSGETQYF

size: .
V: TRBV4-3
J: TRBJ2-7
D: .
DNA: TGCGCCAGCAGCCAAGATGTGACATATGAGAACTACGAGCAGTACTTC
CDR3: CASSQDVTYENYEQYF

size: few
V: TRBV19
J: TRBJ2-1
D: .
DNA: TGTGCCACCCTTTCCACTGGGGAGCAGTTCTTC
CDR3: CATLSTGEQFF

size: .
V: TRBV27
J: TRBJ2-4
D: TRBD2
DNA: TGTGCCAGCAGTTCCCCCGGGACTACCAAAAACATTCAGTACTTC
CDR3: CASSSPGTTKNIQYF

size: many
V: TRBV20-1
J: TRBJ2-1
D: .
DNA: TGCAGTGCTGGGGGGGGGAGGGGGCATCACAATGAGCAGTTCTTC
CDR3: CSAGGGRGHHNEQFF

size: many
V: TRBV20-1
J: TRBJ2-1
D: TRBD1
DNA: TGCAGTGCTAGCGACCGGGACAGGGGTCCGGGGAATGAGCAGTTCTTC
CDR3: CSASDRDRGPGNEQFF

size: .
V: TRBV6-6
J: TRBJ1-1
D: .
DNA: TGTGCCAGCCTAAGATATCTTAACACTGAAGCTTTCTTT
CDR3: CASLRYLNTEAFF

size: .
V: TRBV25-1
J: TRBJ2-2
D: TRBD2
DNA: TGTGCCAGCAGTGACAGCGGGAGGGCCGCCGGGGAGCTGTTTTTT
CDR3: CASSDSGRAAGELFF

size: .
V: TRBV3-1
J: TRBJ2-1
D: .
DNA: TGTGCCAGCAGCCTTGGGGCTTCCGGGATACCCTACAATGAGCAGTTCTTC
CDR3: CASSLGASGIPYNEQFF

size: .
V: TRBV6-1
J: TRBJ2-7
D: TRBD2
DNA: TGTGCCAGCACCCTGACTAGCGGGGAATCCTACGAGCAGTACTTC
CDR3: CASTLTSGESYEQYF

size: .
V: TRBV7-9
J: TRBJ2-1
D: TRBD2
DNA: TGTGCCAGCAGCCGAACTAGCGGGGGGGAGCAGTTCTTC
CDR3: CASSRTSGGEQFF

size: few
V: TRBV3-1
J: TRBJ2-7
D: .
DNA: TGTGCCAGCACAGGGCCGGGGGAGCAGTACTTC
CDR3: CASTGPGEQYF

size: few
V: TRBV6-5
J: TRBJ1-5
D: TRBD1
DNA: TGTGCCAGCAGTTCCGACACCAATCCTAGGGGGCTTGGAGTGATTAGGCAGCCCCAGCATTTT
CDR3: CASSSDTNPRGLGVIRQPQHF

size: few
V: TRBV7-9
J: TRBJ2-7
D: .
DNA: TGTGCCAGCACCCACCCGGAGGACGATGGTCCCTACGAGCAGTACTTC
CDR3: CASTHPEDDGPYEQYF

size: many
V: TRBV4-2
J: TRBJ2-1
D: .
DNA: TGTGCCAGCAGCCAAGTGCCGGGGGGCCGGCCGAATGAGCAGTTCTTC
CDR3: CASSQVPGGRPNEQFF

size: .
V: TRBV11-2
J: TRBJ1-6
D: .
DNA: TGTGCCAGCAGCTTACTCTCTGGGGACTCCAAAAATTCACCCCTCCACTTT
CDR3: CASSLLSGDSKNSPLHF

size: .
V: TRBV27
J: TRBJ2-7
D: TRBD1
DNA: TGTGCCAGCAGTTTATCTTCCGGGACAGGGACTTACGAGCAGTACTTC
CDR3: CASSLSSGTGTYEQYF

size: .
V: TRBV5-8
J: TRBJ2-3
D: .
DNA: TGTGCCAGCAGCTCGGACAGTAGCACAGATACGCAGTATTTT
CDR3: CASSSDSSTDTQYF

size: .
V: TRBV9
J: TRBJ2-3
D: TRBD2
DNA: TGTGCCAGCAGCTTTGGGGGGGGGAGCGCAGATACGCAGTATTTT
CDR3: CASSFGGGSADTQYF

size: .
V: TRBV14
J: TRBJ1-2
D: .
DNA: TGTGCCAGCAGCCAAGTTTTCTTCCACATGGGGGGCTCGAAGCTGGACTATGGCTACACCTTC
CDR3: CASSQVFFHMGGSKLDYGYTF

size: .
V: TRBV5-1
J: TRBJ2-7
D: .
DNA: TGCGCCAGCAGCTTCATCCCGGACAACTACGAGCAGTACTTC
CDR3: CASSFIPDNYEQYF

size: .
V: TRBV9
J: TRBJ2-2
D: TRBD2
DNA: TGTGCCAGCAGCGTAGGACGCGGGGGTGATTTGGGGACCGGGGAGCTGTTTTTT
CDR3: CASSVGRGGDLGTGELFF

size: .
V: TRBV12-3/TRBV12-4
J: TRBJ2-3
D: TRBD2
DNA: TGTGCCAGCAGTTCCCGGACTAGCGGGGGGGCCCGGACAGATACGCAGTATTTT
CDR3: CASSSRTSGGARTDTQYF

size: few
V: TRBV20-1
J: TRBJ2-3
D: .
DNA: TGCAGTGCTAGATCCTCCCCTGGGGCCCACACAGATACGCAGTATTTT
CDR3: CSARSSPGAHTDTQYF

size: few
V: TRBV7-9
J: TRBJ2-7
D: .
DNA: TGTGCCAGCAGCTTATCGATAGGGGAATGGAACGAGCAGTACTTC
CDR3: CASSLSIGEWNEQYF

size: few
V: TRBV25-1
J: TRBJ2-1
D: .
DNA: TGTGCCAGCAGTGATACGAGCGGAAGGAAGGTCGATGAGCAGTTCTTC
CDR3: CASSDTSGRKVDEQFF

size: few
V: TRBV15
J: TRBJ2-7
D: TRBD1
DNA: TGTGCCACCAGCAGAGAAAGGACAGGGGCCAGCGAGCAGTACTTC
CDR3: CATSRERTGASEQYF

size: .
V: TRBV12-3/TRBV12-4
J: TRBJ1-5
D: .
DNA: TGTGCCAGCAGTTCAGCAGGGAGAAATCAGCCCCAGCATTTT
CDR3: CASSSAGRNQPQHF

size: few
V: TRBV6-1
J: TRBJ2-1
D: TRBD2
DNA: TGTGCCAGCGGACTAGCGATGGACAATGAGCAGTTCTTC
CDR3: CASGLAMDNEQFF

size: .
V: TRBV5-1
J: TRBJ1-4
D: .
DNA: TGCGCCAGCAGCTTGGCTACCGGGACCGTTGATGAAAAACTGTTTTTT
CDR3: CASSLATGTVDEKLFF

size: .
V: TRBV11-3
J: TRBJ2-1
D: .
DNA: TGTGCCAGCAGCTTAACCCGTGAGGCTCGATACAATGAGCAGTTCTTC
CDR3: CASSLTREARYNEQFF

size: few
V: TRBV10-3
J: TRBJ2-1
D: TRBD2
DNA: TGTGCCATCAGTCGGGGGGGGAATGAGCAGTTCTTC
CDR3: CAISRGGNEQFF

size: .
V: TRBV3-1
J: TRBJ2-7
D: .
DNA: TGTGCCAGCAGCCAAGATGTTGGGTACGAGCAGTACTTC
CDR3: CASSQDVGYEQYF

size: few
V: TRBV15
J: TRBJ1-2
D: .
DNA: TGTGCCACCAGCAGAGATTTGACAGCTAACTATGGCTACACCTTC
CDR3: CATSRDLTANYGYTF

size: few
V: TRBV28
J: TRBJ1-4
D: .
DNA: TGTGCCAGCAGTAGTTGGGATCTCGAACTGTTTTTT
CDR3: CASSSWDLELFF

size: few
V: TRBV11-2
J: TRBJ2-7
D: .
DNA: TGTGCCAGCAGCTTAGCCAGCGACTACGAGCAGTACTTC
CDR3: CASSLASDYEQYF

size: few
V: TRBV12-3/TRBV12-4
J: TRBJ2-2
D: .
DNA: TGTGCCAGCACCCAACCGGGGGCGAACACCGGGGAGCTGTTTTTT
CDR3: CASTQPGANTGELFF

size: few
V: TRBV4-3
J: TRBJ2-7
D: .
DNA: TGCGCCAGCAGCCAAGATCCGGCAACATCCCTCTACGAGCAGTACTTC
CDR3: CASSQDPATSLYEQYF

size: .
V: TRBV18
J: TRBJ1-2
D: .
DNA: TGTGCCAGCTCCCCCCAAGGGGCCTTCTACACCTTC
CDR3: CASSPQGAFYTF

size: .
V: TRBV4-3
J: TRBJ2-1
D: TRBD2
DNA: TGCGCCAGCAGCCAAGTGGCAGCGGGAGGGCCAAGGAATGAGCAGTTCTTC
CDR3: CASSQVAAGGPRNEQFF

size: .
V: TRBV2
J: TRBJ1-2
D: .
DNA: TGTGCCGGCGGAGCGGCGGGGCTCAACTATGGCTACACCTTC
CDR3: CAGGAAGLNYGYTF

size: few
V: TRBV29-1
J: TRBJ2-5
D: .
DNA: TGCAGCGTCGCGAAGGGGCGGAAAGAGACCCAGTACTTC
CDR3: CSVAKGRKETQYF

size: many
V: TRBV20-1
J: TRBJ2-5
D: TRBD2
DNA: TGCAGTGCTCCACCCGGGACTAGCGGGAGACAGTACTTC
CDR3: CSAPPGTSGRQYF